This T cell receptor beta chain was found in a study of T cells after yellow fever vaccination. At the level of the study: SMART-Seq v4 Ultra Low Input prepared libraries from low-cell fractions. The study's findings and limits: Post-booster samples contained most primary-vaccination clones (about 96% CD4, 70% to 90% CD8).

Looked up from germline, CDR1 is SGHRS and CDR2 is YFSETQ. The CDR3 is made up of 13 amino acids. V was clipped by 0 bases and J by 4 bases, with 8 bases between them. In making TCR cDNA, 5'RACE template switching added a universal primer site and UMIs to it. TCRdb reprocessed the 5' RACE reads with MiXCR, giving one entry per CDR3 protein. The data hold some 400,000 distinct CDR3 sequences, with roughly 6.2% observed a single time. This clonotype appeared many times. Its antigen is currently unknown. This sequence was found in a young man who received the YFV17D yellow fever vaccine. The sequences come from PBMCs, collected 5 days after the yellow fever booster vaccination. The gene calls are TRBV5-1 and TRBJ2-7; D is unclear. CDR3 DNA sequence: TGCGCCAGCAGCTTGGCAGAAAAATACGAGCAGTACTTC. It encodes CASSLAEKYEQYF. Together with reference TRBV5-1 and TRBJ2-7, the CDR3 gives the full variable domain: KAGVTQTPRYLIKTRGQQVTLSCSPISGHRSVSWYQQTPGQGLQFLFEYFSETQRNKGNFPGRFSGRQFSNSRSEMNVSTLELGDSALYLCASSLAEKYEQYFGPGTRLTVT.